This entry describes one T cell receptor beta chain. Germline V gene lookup returns CDR1 SNHLY and CDR2 FYNNEI. The CDR3 totals 16 residues. V was pared by 6 bases and J by 0 bases, with 10 bases of the junction left unmatched. Treatment denoted: some 20 received Ad26.COV2.S at low or high dose, single or two shots; 5 received placebo; per-sample allocation not given. Day 63 after the first injection of vaccine or placebo was the sampling time. As its vector, the vaccine had Ad26, which expressed Wuhan-strain SARS-CoV-2 spike. This entry comes from a study of Ad26.COV2.S vaccination and SARS-CoV-2 variants. Whole-study context: Ad26.COV2.S arm of COV1001 included the donor.

Sequenced by immunoSEQ multiplex PCR; TCRdb stores in-frame clones only, minus some. The sample holds 350,000 to 400,000 clones, around nine tenths seen once. The clonotype originates from a person between 18 and 65 years old who received the Ad26.COV2.S COVID-19 vaccine or a placebo. The specimen comprised peripheral blood, sampled in a trial of Ad26.COV2.S vaccine versus placebo. The chain employs TRBV2 and TRBJ2-7; 8 positions agree with TRBD2. The CDR3 coding sequence is TGTGCCAGCAGAGCTACTAGCGGAGGGGGCTCCTACGAGCAGTACTTC. Translation: CASRATSGGGSYEQYF. The complete variable domain, with remaining parts taken from reference TRBV2 and TRBJ2-7, reads EPEVTQTPSHQVTQMGQEVILRCVPISNHLYFYWYRQILGQKVEFLVSFYNNEISEKSEIFDDQFSVERPDGSNFTLKIRSTKLEDSAMYFCASRATSGGGSYEQYFGPGTRLTVT.